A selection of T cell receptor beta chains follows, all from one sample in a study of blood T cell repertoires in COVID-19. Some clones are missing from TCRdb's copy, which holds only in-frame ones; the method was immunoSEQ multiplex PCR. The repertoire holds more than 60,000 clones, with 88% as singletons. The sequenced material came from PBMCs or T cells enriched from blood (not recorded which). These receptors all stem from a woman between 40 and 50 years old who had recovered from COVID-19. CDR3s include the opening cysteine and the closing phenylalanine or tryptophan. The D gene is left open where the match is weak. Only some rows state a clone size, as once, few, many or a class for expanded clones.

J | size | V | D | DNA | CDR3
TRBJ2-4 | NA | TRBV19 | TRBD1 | TGTGCCAGTAGTATTAGAGGGTCCCAGGGGGCAGGGAACATTCAGTACTTC | CASSIRGSQGAGNIQYF
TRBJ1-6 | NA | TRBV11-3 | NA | TGTGCCAGCAGCTTGAACAGGGCGAATTCACCCCTCCACTTT | CASSLNRANSPLHF
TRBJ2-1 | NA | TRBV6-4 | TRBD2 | TGTGCCAGCAGTGAAAGCGATTCTGGGGGGGATGAGCAGTTCTTC | CASSESDSGGDEQFF
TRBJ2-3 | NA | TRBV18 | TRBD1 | TGTGCCAGCTCACCGGGACAGGCCAGCACAGATACGCAGTATTTT | CASSPGQASTDTQYF
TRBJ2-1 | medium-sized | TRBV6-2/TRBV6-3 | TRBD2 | TGTGCCAGCAGTTATCGCGCTAGCGGGGGGAATGAGCAGTTCTTC | CASSYRASGGNEQFF
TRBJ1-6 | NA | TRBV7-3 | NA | TGTGCCAGCAGCGTAACCGGGACAAGGGATTCACCCCTCCACTTT | CASSVTGTRDSPLHF
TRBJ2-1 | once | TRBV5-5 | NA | TGTGCCAGCAGCTTCGGTTCCCTCCCTGGACAGAATCAGTTCTTC | CASSFGSLPGQNQFF
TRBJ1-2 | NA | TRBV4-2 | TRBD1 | TGTGCCAGCAGCCAAGACGGGACAGGGGGCTATGGCTACACCTTC | CASSQDGTGGYGYTF
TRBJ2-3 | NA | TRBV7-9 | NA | TGTGCCAGCAGCTTAGATATGCAGGGGTCGCAGTATTTT | CASSLDMQGSQYF
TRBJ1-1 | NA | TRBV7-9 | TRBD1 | TGTGCCAGCAGCCGAAGAGGGGGCTTAGGAAACACTGAAGCTTTCTTT | CASSRRGGLGNTEAFF
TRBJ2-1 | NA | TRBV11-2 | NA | TGTGCCAGCAGCTTAGTGCGGGGGCGACTGACCTACAATGAGCAGTTCTTC | CASSLVRGRLTYNEQFF
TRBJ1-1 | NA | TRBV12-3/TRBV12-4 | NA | TGTGCCAGCAGTTTGAGGGACACTGAAGCTTTCTTT | CASSLRDTEAFF
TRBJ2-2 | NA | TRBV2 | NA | TGTGCCAGCGTTCAACTAGCCGCGAACACCGGGGAGCTGTTTTTT | CASVQLAANTGELFF
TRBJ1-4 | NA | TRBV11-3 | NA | TGTGCCAGCAGCCCTGAGGAGAATGAAAAACTGTTTTTT | CASSPEENEKLFF
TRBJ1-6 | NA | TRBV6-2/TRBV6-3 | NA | TGTGCCAGCAGTTACGGAGGGATAGTTAATAATTCACCCCTCCACTTT | CASSYGGIVNNSPLHF
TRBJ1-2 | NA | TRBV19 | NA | TGTGCCAGTAGGCAAGGGGGTGGCTACACCTTC | CASRQGGGYTF
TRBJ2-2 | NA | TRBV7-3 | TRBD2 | TGTGCCAGCAGCTTATCGGGGGGTAACACCGGGGAGCTGTTTTTT | CASSLSGGNTGELFF
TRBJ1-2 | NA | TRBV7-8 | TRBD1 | TGTGCCAGCAGCTTAGAGGGGACAGGGGTAGATGGCTACACCTTC | CASSLEGTGVDGYTF
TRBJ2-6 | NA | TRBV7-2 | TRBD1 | TGTGCCAGCAGCCACAGGGGAAACTCTGGGGCCAACGTCCTGACTTTC | CASSHRGNSGANVLTF
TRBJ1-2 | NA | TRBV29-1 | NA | TGCAGCGTTCCGTCCACAGGGAGTAATGGCTACACCTTC | CSVPSTGSNGYTF
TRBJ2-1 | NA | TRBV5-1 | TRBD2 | TGCGCCAGCAGCCACCCAGAGGGACTAGCGGGGGGGCCCTCGAATGAGCAGTTCTTC | CASSHPEGLAGGPSNEQFF
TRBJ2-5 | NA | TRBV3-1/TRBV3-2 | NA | TGTGCCAGCAGCCACCTAGGGGGGACCCAGTACTTC | CASSHLGGTQYF
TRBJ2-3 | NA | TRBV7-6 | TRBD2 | TGTGCCAGCAGCTTTCAAGCGGGGGGGCTAACCATTAGCACAGATACGCAGTATTTT | CASSFQAGGLTISTDTQYF
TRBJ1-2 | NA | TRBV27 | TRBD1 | TGTGCCAGCAGCAGACAGGGGGGCGGCTATGGCTACACCTTC | CASSRQGGGYGYTF
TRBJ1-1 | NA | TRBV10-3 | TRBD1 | TGTGCCATCAGTGAGCTGCCGGGACAGCCGAACACTGAAGCTTTCTTT | CAISELPGQPNTEAFF
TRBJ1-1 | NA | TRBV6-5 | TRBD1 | TGTGCCAGCAGAGGGACAGGCTACACTGAAGCTTTCTTT | CASRGTGYTEAFF
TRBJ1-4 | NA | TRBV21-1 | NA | TGTGCCAGCAGAAATATTCGGCAGGACAGGGACAATGAAAAACTGTTTTTT | CASRNIRQDRDNEKLFF
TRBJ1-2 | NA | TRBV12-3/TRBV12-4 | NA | TGTGCCAGCAGTTTGGGGAGAGGCTACACCTTC | CASSLGRGYTF
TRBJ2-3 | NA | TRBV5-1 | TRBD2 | TGCGCCAGCAGCTTGTGGGGGACTAGCGGGACCGGGGATACGCAGTATTTT | CASSLWGTSGTGDTQYF
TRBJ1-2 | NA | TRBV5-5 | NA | TGTGCCAGCAGCTTGGGAGGCAGAGCTAACTATGGCTACACCTTC | CASSLGGRANYGYTF
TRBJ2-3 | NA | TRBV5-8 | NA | TGTGCCAGCAGCGAACAGGGTTCGGATACGCAGTATTTT | CASSEQGSDTQYF
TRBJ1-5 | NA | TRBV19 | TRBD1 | TGTGCCAGTGACGACAGGGTTAATCAGCCCCAGCATTTT | CASDDRVNQPQHF
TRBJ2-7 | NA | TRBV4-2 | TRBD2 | TGTGCCAGCAGCCAGTCCTCTAGCGGGGGGGCCGATGAGCAGTACTTC | CASSQSSSGGADEQYF
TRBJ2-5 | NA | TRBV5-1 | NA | TGCGCCAGCAGCACCGGGGAACGGGGGACCCAGTACTTC | CASSTGERGTQYF
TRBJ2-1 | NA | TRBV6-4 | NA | TGTGCCAGCAGTGTTTTCCAGGGGGGCAATGAGCAGTTCTTC | CASSVFQGGNEQFF
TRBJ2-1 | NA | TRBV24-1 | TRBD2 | TGTGCCACCAGTGAAAGCCCTAGCGGGGTTGGTCAGTTCTTC | CATSESPSGVGQFF
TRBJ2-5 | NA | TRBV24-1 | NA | TGTGCCACCAGTGCCCCCGGAGGATCAGAGACCCAGTACTTC | CATSAPGGSETQYF
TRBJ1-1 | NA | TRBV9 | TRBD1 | TGTGCCAGCAGCGTAGGTGAGGGACAGGGGGGGACTGAAGCTTTCTTT | CASSVGEGQGGTEAFF
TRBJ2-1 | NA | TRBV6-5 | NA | TGTGCCAGCAGGGAGAACAGCGGCAATGAGCAGTTCTTC | CASRENSGNEQFF
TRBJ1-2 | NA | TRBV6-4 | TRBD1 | TGTGCCAGCAGTGACGAAGGACAGGGGACCTATGGCTACACCTTC | CASSDEGQGTYGYTF